Each of the 30 T cell receptor beta chains below was sequenced from the same sample in a study of radiotherapy plus CTLA-4 blockade in lung cancer. Repertoires were generated with immunoSEQ multiplex PCR, while TCRdb's copy carries only in-frame clones and drops some. The sample gives some 110,000 clones, about four fifths of which show up once; approximately 5% is in the top ten. Sequencing used peripheral blood, obtained from a patient treated with radiotherapy plus ipilimumab. Receptors were obtained from a human donor with non-small cell lung cancer who had a partial response to radiotherapy plus ipilimumab.

The V gene is TRBV15, the J gene TRBJ1-4, with D hard to call. V lost 5 bases to trimming and J lost 3 bases, with 13 bases between them. The CDR3 loop spans 15 amino acids. Germline CDR1 LNHNV, CDR2 YYDKDF (reference sequence). CDR3 residues: CATSPRREANEKLFF. The CDR3, as DNA: TGTGCCACCAGCCCCCGGAGGGAAGCTAATGAAAAACTGTTTTTT.

The DNA of the CDR3 is TGTGCCAGCAGCTTGAAGGGGGCCGGAGATCAGCCCCAGCATTTT. Translation gives CASSLKGAGDQPQHF. The rearrangement links TRBV11-2 to TRBJ1-5; TRBD1 matches 7 bases. After removal of 3 bases from V and 5 bases from J, the junction contained 7 bases not matched to a gene. Germline V CDR1 and CDR2: SGHAT, FQNNGV. The CDR3 extends over 15 amino acids.

The CDR3 reads CASSPDTYSNQPQHF. The DNA of the CDR3 is TGCGCCAGCAGCCCGGACACCTATAGCAATCAGCCCCAGCATTTT. The genes are TRBV5-1 and TRBJ1-5; possibly TRBD1 for D (5 bases). Trimming cost V 4 bases and J 0 bases, with 11 bases left between them. The germline gives CDR1 SGHRS, CDR2 YFSETQ. The CDR3 is made up of 15 amino acids. Complete variable domain (other parts from reference TRBV5-1 and TRBJ1-5): KAGVTQTPRYLIKTRGQQVTLSCSPISGHRSVSWYQQTPGQGLQFLFEYFSETQRNKGNFPGRFSGRQFSNSRSEMNVSTLELGDSALYLCASSPDTYSNQPQHFGDGTRLSIL.

The chain couples TRBV27 to TRBJ2-7, with D hard to call. V shed 7 bases and J shed 2 bases, with 21 bases lying between them. The CDR3 extends over 16 amino acids. The germline V gene has CDR1 MNHEY and CDR2 SMNVEV (reference sequence). The DNA of the CDR3 is TGTGCCAGCACCCTCAGACACAATTTACCGCCCTACGAGCAGTACTTC. Translation: CASTLRHNLPPYEQYF.

The chain joins TRBV5-4 to TRBJ1-1; D gene uncertain. Trimming took 4 bases from V and 0 from J, leaving 7 bases between them. The length of the CDR3 is 13 residues. CDR1 SGHNT and CDR2 YYREEE come from the germline V gene (reference sequence). In DNA form, the CDR3 reads TGTGCCAGCAGCCAGGACTTGAACACTGAAGCTTTCTTT. This translates into CASSQDLNTEAFF.

The chain combines TRBV19 with TRBJ1-2, with TRBD1 matching 8 bases. Per germline, CDR1 LNHDA and CDR2 SQIVND (reference sequence). The CDR3 totals 17 residues. The J segment lost 7 bases and the V segment lost 1 base, leaving 14 bases of the junction unmatched. This chain's CDR3 is CASSIGSRQGMIIGYTF. The CDR3 DNA reads as TGTGCCAGTAGTATAGGGTCCCGACAGGGGATGATAATTGGCTACACCTTC.

The rearrangement joins TRBV5-1 to TRBJ2-1; 12 bases map to TRBD2. V lost 4 bases and J lost 1; bases outside the gene matches: 15. The CDR3 has 20 amino acids. Germline V gives CDR1 SGHRS, CDR2 YFSETQ. The CDR3, as DNA: TGCGCCAGCAGCCAAGTTATCCCGGGACTAGCGGGCGCATCCTACAATGAGCAGTTCTTC. Its protein is CASSQVIPGLAGASYNEQFF.

The chain has TRBV5-6 and TRBJ1-1; no clear D gene. Between the trimmed V and J ends, which lost 2 bases and 4 bases, there was a span of 15 bases. CDR3 length: 15 amino acids. CDR1 SGHDT and CDR2 YYEEEE come from the germline V gene. DNA of the CDR3: TGTGCCAGCAGCTTCGCCCGGGGAAGCATCACTGAAGCTTTCTTT. This codes for CASSFARGSITEAFF.

The chain joins TRBV25-1 to TRBJ2-5; 7 nucleotides agree with TRBD1. There are 12 residues in the CDR3. Germline values: CDR1 MGHDK, CDR2 SYGVNS. Trimming at V came to 4 bases and at J to 10 bases, leaving 6 bases not matched to a gene. CDR3 nucleotides: TGTGCCAGCAGTGGGACAGGTTTGGGCCAGTACTTC. Its protein product is CASSGTGLGQYF.

J is TRBJ1-1 and V is TRBV27; 7 bases line up with TRBD1. CDR1 and CDR2 from the germline V gene are MNHEY and SMNVEV (reference sequence). Trimming removed 6 bases from V and 0 bases from J; junction bases left unmatched: 1. This CDR3 spans 13 amino acids. The CDR3 reads CASRGTVNTEAFF. The CDR3 DNA reads TGTGCCAGCAGGGGGACAGTGAACACTGAAGCTTTCTTT.

The V call is TRBV5-1, the J call TRBJ2-7; a possible D gene is TRBD2 (6 bases). Germline lookup yields CDR1 SGHRS and CDR2 YFSETQ. This CDR3 spans 14 amino acids. Trimming removed 3 bases at V and 4 bases at J, with 14 bases between. In DNA form, the CDR3 reads TGCGCCAGCAGCTCGGCAGGGAGGTTGTACGAGCAGTACTTC. Its protein is CASSSAGRLYEQYF. Full variable domain (missing parts from reference TRBV5-1 and TRBJ2-7): KAGVTQTPRYLIKTRGQQVTLSCSPISGHRSVSWYQQTPGQGLQFLFEYFSETQRNKGNFPGRFSGRQFSNSRSEMNVSTLELGDSALYLCASSSAGRLYEQYFGPGTRLTVT.

The CDR3 nucleotides read TGTGCCAGCAGTTACCGACAGGGTGGCGGCAATCAGCCCCAGCATTTT. This codes for CASSYRQGGGNQPQHF. The J gene is TRBJ1-5, the V gene TRBV6-6; 7 bases match TRBD1. Germline lookup yields CDR1 MNHNY and CDR2 SVGAGI (reference sequence). V trimming: 2 bases; J trimming: 2 bases; junction bases outside the gene matches: 6. The length of the CDR3 is 16 residues.

This clone was seen at least ten times. This rearrangement joins TRBV5-6 to TRBJ1-4; a weak D match, TRBD1 (5 bases). Trimming removed 4 bases at V and 8 bases at J, with 15 bases between. The CDR3 contains 14 residues. CDR1 and CDR2 (germline): SGHDT, YYEEEE. CDR3 sequence: CASSPVGLREKLFF. In nucleotides, the CDR3 is TGTGCCAGCAGCCCGGTGGGGCTTCGGGAAAAACTGTTTTTT.

This clone was found once. This chain connects TRBV18 to TRBJ2-1, with 11 bases matching TRBD2. CDR3 length: 18 residues. Per the germline V gene, CDR1 is KGHSH and CDR2 is LQKENI. V dropped 3 bases and J dropped 4; count of bases not matched to a gene: 11. The CDR3 loop reads CASSPFLFGTSGYNEQFF. As DNA, the CDR3 is TGTGCCAGCTCACCCTTCCTTTTCGGGACTAGCGGTTACAATGAGCAGTTCTTC.

This clone was observed a single time. The rearrangement uses TRBV9 and TRBJ1-6; maybe TRBD1 (5 bases). V lost 4 bases to trimming and J lost 0 bases, with 17 bases between them. The CDR3 sequence is 18 residues long. In germline, CDR1 is SGDLS, CDR2 YYNGEE. The CDR3 protein is CASSPMGGESSYNSPLHF. CDR3 sequence (DNA): TGTGCCAGCAGCCCCATGGGAGGGGAGAGCTCCTATAATTCACCCCTCCACTTT.

The rearrangement uses TRBV6-4 and TRBJ2-1; a weak D match, TRBD2 (6 bases). V lost 8 bases and J 1 base, leaving 9 bases between the germline ends. CDR1 is MRHNA and CDR2 is SNTAGT in the germline V gene. CDR3 length: 13 amino acids. The CDR3 loop is CASRDLSYNEQFF. In DNA, the CDR3 is TGTGCCAGCCGGGACTTATCCTACAATGAGCAGTTCTTC.

The chain couples TRBV6-5 to TRBJ2-2; the D is unclear. Germline lookup yields CDR1 MNHEY and CDR2 SVGAGI. Trimming pared 5 bases from V and 8 bases from J, leaving 6 bases between. This CDR3 region has 11 residues. The CDR3 coding sequence is TGTGCCAGCAGTCGTTTGGGGGAGCTGTTTTTT. Its translation: CASSRLGELFF.

The gene calls are TRBV6-6 and TRBJ2-7; the match to TRBD2 covers 12 bases. The CDR3 runs to 14 residues. Germline V gene sequence: CDR1 MNHNY, CDR2 SVGAGI (reference sequence). With V trimmed by 6 bases and J by 2 bases, 2 bases remained unmatched. DNA for the CDR3: TGTGCCAGCAGCGGACTAGCGGGGACCTACGAGCAGTACGTC. Translation: CASSGLAGTYEQYV.

This clone was found once. Here the CDR3 DNA reads TGTGCCAGCTCACCTCAGAGCGGGAGGGTAGAGACCCAGTACTTC. It translates to CASSPQSGRVETQYF. The rearrangement links TRBV18 to TRBJ2-5, with 10 positions matching TRBD2. The CDR3 length is 15 residues. Germline CDR1 reads KGHSH; CDR2 reads LQKENI. Germline trimming cut 3 bases from V and 4 bases from J; bases unmatched to any gene: 5.

V usage is TRBV5-1 and J usage is TRBJ1-4, with a weak D call TRBD1 (5 bases). This CDR3 comprises 18 residues. Trimming left V 4 bases short and J 4 bases short, with 23 bases between. The germline gives CDR1 SGHRS, CDR2 YFSETQ. DNA for the CDR3: TGCGCCAGCAGCCCCTCCGGAAGGCCGGGGGGGAGTAATGAAAAACTGTTTTTT. Translated, it gives CASSPSGRPGGSNEKLFF.

This chain joins TRBV4-1 and TRBJ2-2; 11 positions match TRBD2. Trimming at V came to 3 bases and at J to 7 bases, leaving 13 bases not matched to a gene. Germline V gives CDR1 MGHRA, CDR2 YSYEKL. This CDR3 is 18 amino acids long. The CDR3 DNA is TGCGCCAGCAGCCAGGAGAATAGCGGGAGGGGAGCTAACGGGGAGCTGTTTTTT. Its translation is CASSQENSGRGANGELFF.

This sequence joins TRBV7-8 and TRBJ2-2; 11 positions agree with TRBD2. Per the germline V gene, CDR1 is SGHVS and CDR2 is FQNEAQ. The CDR3 totals 16 residues. V dropped 3 bases and J dropped 4; count of bases not matched to a gene: 4. In DNA, the CDR3 is TGTGCCAGCAGCTTTGAGACTAGCGGGATCACCGGGGAGCTGTTTTTT. Amino acid sequence: CASSFETSGITGELFF.

This clone was observed once. The chain has TRBV28 and TRBJ1-4; D uncertain. The germline gives CDR1 MDHEN, CDR2 SYDVKM. The V end was cut by 10 bases, the J end by 8 bases, with 14 bases between. CDR3 size: 12 residues. The CDR3 spells CATLGVGEKLFF. CDR3 coding DNA: TGTGCCACCCTCGGGGTTGGCGAAAAACTGTTTTTT.

Only a few counts were recorded for this clone. The V gene is TRBV7-9, the J gene TRBJ1-4, with 7 bases fitting TRBD1. Germline V gene sequence: CDR1 SEHNR, CDR2 FQNEAQ (reference sequence). The V gene end was trimmed by 7 bases and the J gene end by 3 bases; junction bases not matched to a gene: 2. CDR3 length: 13 amino acids. The CDR3 protein is CASTGTANEKLFF. CDR3 DNA sequence: TGTGCCAGCACTGGGACAGCTAATGAAAAACTGTTTTTT.

CDR3 amino acids: CSPWGGKFGSYNEQFF. The CDR3 DNA reads TGCAGCCCCTGGGGCGGGAAGTTTGGTTCCTACAATGAGCAGTTCTTC. The chain carries TRBV29-1 and TRBJ2-1; D perhaps matches TRBD2 (6 bases). CDR1 SQVTM and CDR2 ANQGSEA come from the germline V gene. The V and J ends lost 8 bases and 1 base respectively, with 21 bases between them. The CDR3 is 16 residues long.

The CDR3 is CARVGTGFSTEAFF. CDR3 coding DNA: TGTGCCAGGGTCGGGACAGGGTTTTCCACTGAAGCTTTCTTT. This rearrangement joins TRBV6-6 to TRBJ1-1; TRBD1 aligns across 9 bases. This CDR3 region has 14 residues. The V gene's germline CDR1 is MNHNY and CDR2 SVGAGI (reference sequence). The V segment lost 9 bases and the J segment 4 bases; nucleotides outside the gene matches: 9.

The chain uses TRBV6-6 and TRBJ2-1; the match to TRBD2 covers 13 bases. Losses at the gene ends were 5 bases for V and 8 bases for J; bases not matched to a gene: 6. The germline V gene has CDR1 MNHNY and CDR2 SVGAGI (reference sequence). CDR3 length: 15 residues. The CDR3 region has the DNA TGTGCCAGCAGTCCTAGGACTAGCGGGAGAGATGAGCAGTTCTTC. It specifies CASSPRTSGRDEQFF.

The rearrangement links TRBV6-5 to TRBJ1-4; no clear D. Germline V CDR1 and CDR2: MNHEY, SVGAGI. The CDR3 contains 14 residues. The germline V and J ends were trimmed by 6 bases and 0 bases, with 8 bases remaining between them. The DNA for the CDR3 is TGTGCCAGCAGGAACCGGGCAACTAATGAAAAACTGTTTTTT. As protein: CASRNRATNEKLFF.

V is TRBV5-4 and J is TRBJ1-1, with D maybe TRBD1 (5 bases). V gave up 0 bases and J gave up 0 bases, with 12 bases separating them. Germline assignment: CDR1 SGHNT and CDR2 YYREEE (reference sequence). CDR3 length: 16 amino acids. CDR3 coding DNA: TGTGCCAGCAGCTTGGTGGGCGCAGGGTTGAACACTGAAGCTTTCTTT. Protein product: CASSLVGAGLNTEAFF.

This clone is a singleton in its sample. V gene TRBV6-5 combines with J gene TRBJ2-1, with 7 nucleotides matching TRBD2. With 3 bases clipped from V and 4 bases from J, the junction kept 6 bases outside the gene matches. The CDR3 covers 15 residues. In germline, CDR1 is MNHEY, CDR2 SVGAGI. The CDR3 DNA follows: TGTGCCAGCAGTTATAAGGCGGGAGATTACAATGAGCAGTTCTTC. Its protein product is CASSYKAGDYNEQFF.